This T cell receptor beta chain was obtained from a study of blood T cell repertoires in COVID-19. The overall study: Researchers got acute and convalescent COVID-19 samples from the United States, Italy and Spain. PBMCs, B-cell-depleted T cells, or T cells provided the cDNA or gDNA that made up the material.

The CDR3 totals 15 residues. Germline CDR1 SGHNT, CDR2 YYREEE (reference sequence). V gave up 5 bases and J gave up 7 bases; unmatched junction bases: 15. Study processing details: Amplification with reference gene primers provided the estimates of nucleated cell counts. Repertoires were generated with immunoSEQ multiplex PCR, while TCRdb's copy carries only in-frame clones and drops some. That table gives V, J and clone size, and the DNA gave D and trimming. Of roughly 99,000 clones in the sample, 88% were seen once. The sequence came from a man aged 45-65 years with active or convalescent COVID-19. This sequence joins TRBV5-4 and TRBJ2-7, with 7 bases aligning to TRBD2. The sequencing sample was made of peripheral blood. In DNA, the CDR3 is TGTGCCAGCAGAGTCGAAGCCGGGAGGATAGAAGAGCAGTACTTC. Translated: CASRVEAGRIEEQYF.